This TCR beta chain was sequenced in a study of metastatic and nonmetastatic thyroid tumors. Study summary: The comparison covered peripheral blood and tumor or nodule tissue in malignant and benign thyroid patients.

The CDR3 sequence is 14 residues long. Per the germline V gene, CDR1 is MDHEN and CDR2 is SYDVKM. This clone has only a few counts. Its antigen is currently unknown. At one end, the junction sequence differs from germline, possibly due to a read error. Study conclusions and caveats: It was reportedly found that TCR beta diversity was significantly higher in malignant thyroid tumors than in benign nodules, a difference seen in both blood and tumor samples.

Patients underwent thyroid surgery, and none had received any treatment before it. In the authors' workflow: Clinicopathological groups supplied CDR3 differences that were used to build a distant-metastasis classifier for papillary thyroid cancer. TCRdb re-called clones from the PCR reads using MiXCR. TCRdb assigned the V and J calls; the authors' analysis was not used. Here the sample spans tens of thousands of clones, around 26% being singletons. This receptor was taken from a male donor with papillary thyroid cancer or a benign thyroid nodule (not recorded which). Some clones in this sample may be carry-over from other donors' samples. The J gene is TRBJ2-7, the V gene TRBV28; either TRBD1 or TRBD2 may fit D (5 bases each). The sample was blood. CDR3 DNA sequence: TGTGCCAGCAGCTCCCCGGGACGTTCCTCCGAGCAGTACTTC. Translating gives CASSSPGRSSEQYF.